This T cell receptor (beta chain) was found in a study of PD-1 blockade in classical Hodgkin lymphoma. Some clones are missing from TCRdb's copy, which holds only in-frame ones; the method was immunoSEQ multiplex PCR. The sample yields 20,000 to 25,000 clones, around 67% seen once. Each of the patients experienced relapse following autologous stem cell transplantation, and their brentuximab vedotin exposure differed. The CDR3 is 15 amino acids. Germline V gives CDR1 SGHDT, CDR2 YYEEEE. Between the trimmed V and J ends, which lost 2 bases and 3 bases, there was a span of 14 bases. The sample here was peripheral blood mononuclear cells (PBMCs), taken before the second cycle of nivolumab. This receptor was obtained from a human donor with classical Hodgkin lymphoma. The chain is built from TRBV5-6 and TRBJ1-2; D is uncertain. In DNA form, the CDR3 reads TGTGCCAGCAGCTTCAGGACCTTGAGGGACTATGGCTACACCTTC. Its protein product is CASSFRTLRDYGYTF.